This TCR beta chain was recovered during a study of control samples from healthy donors and cancer patients. Generated by immunoSEQ multiplex PCR, the TCRdb table keeps only in-frame clones and is missing some. Here the sample spans approximately 150,000 clones, more than 85% being singletons. There are 16 residues in the CDR3. The V and J ends lost 5 bases and 1 base respectively, with 12 bases between them. In germline, CDR1 is LNHDA, CDR2 SQIVND (reference sequence). This clone came up once. This clonotype was sampled from a young woman in good health. The chain is built from TRBV19 and TRBJ2-6; D uncertain. Specimen: blood. CDR3 protein: CASSEAARSGANVLTF. CDR3 DNA sequence: TGTGCCAGTAGTGAGGCCGCACGTTCTGGGGCCAACGTCCTGACTTTC.